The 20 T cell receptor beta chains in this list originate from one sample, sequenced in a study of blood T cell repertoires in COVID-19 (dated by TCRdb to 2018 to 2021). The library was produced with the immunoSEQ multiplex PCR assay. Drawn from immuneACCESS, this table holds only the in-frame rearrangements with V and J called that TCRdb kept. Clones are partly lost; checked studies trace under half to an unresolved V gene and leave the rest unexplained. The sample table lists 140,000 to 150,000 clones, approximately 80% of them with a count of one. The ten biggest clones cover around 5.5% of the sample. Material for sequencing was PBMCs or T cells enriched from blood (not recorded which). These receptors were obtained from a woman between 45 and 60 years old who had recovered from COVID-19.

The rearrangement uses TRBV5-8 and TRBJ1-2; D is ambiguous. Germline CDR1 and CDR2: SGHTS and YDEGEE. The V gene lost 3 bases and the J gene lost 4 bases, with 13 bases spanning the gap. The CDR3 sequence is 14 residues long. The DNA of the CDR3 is TGTGCCAGCAGCTGGGGTGGAGGGTCCTATGGCTACACCTTC. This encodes CASSWGGGSYGYTF.

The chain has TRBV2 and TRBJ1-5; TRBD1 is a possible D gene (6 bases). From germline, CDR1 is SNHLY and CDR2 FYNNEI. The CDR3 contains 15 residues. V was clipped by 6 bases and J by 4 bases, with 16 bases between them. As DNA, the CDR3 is TGTGCCAGCAGGACGGACAGAAGAGAAAATCAGCCCCAGCATTTT. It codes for CASRTDRRENQPQHF.

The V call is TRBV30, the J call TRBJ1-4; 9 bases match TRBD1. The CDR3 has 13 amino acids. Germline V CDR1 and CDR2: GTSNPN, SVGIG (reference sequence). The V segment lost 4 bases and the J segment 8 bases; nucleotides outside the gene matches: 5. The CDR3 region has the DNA TGTGCCTGGAACAGGGGGCTGGAAGAAAAACTGTTTTTT. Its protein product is CAWNRGLEEKLFF.

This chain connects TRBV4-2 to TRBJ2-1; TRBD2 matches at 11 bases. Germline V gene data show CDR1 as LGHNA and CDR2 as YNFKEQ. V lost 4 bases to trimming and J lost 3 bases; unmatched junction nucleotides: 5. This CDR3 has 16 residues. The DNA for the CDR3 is TGTGCCAGCAGCCCTTTGACTAGCGGGAACTACAATGAGCAGTTCTTC. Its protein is CASSPLTSGNYNEQFF.

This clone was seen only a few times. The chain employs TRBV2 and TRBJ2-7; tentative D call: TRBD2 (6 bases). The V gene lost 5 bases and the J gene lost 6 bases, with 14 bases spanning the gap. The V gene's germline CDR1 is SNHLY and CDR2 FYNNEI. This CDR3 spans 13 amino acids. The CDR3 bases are TGTGCCAGCAGTTTATCGGAGGGAGCCGAGCAGTACGTC. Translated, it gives CASSLSEGAEQYV.

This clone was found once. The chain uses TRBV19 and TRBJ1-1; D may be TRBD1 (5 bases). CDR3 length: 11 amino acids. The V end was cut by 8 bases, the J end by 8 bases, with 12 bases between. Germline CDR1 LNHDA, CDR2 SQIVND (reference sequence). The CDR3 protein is CASLDGAEAFF. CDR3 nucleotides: TGTGCCAGTCTTGATGGGGCCGAAGCTTTCTTT. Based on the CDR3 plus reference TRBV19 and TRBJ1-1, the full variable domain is DGGITQSPKYLFRKEGQNVTLSCEQNLNHDAMYWYRQDPGQGLRLIYYSQIVNDFQKGDIAEGYSVSREKKESFPLTVTSAQKNPTAFYLCASLDGAEAFFGQGTRLTVV.

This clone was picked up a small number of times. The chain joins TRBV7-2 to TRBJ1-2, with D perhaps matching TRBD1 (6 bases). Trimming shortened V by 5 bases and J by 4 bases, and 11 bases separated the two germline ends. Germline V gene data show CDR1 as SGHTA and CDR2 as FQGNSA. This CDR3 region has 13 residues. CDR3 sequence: CASSRTGLYGYTF. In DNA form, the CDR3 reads TGTGCCAGCAGCCGAACAGGGCTCTATGGCTACACCTTC.

This chain's CDR3 is CASSLAESYTF. The CDR3 DNA sequence: TGTGCCAGCTCGCTCGCCGAGTCCTACACCTTC. The V and J genes are TRBV18 and TRBJ1-2; D not resolved. CDR3 size: 11 residues. Germline V gives CDR1 KGHSH, CDR2 LQKENI. V was shortened by 6 bases and J by 10 bases, with 12 bases between the two germline ends.

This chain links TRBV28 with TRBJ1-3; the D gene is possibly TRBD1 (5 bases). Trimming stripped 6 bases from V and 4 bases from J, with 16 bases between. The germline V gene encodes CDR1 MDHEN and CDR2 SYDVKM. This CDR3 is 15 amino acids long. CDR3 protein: CASSATGGTGNTIYF. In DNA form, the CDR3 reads TGTGCCAGCAGCGCGACGGGGGGAACCGGAAACACCATATATTTT.

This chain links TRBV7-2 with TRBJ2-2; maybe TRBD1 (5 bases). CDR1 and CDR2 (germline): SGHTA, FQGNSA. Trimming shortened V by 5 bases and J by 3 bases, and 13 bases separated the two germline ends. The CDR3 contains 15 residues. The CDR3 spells CASSPRGPDTGELFF. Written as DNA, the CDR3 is TGTGCCAGCAGCCCAAGGGGCCCAGACACCGGGGAGCTGTTTTTT.

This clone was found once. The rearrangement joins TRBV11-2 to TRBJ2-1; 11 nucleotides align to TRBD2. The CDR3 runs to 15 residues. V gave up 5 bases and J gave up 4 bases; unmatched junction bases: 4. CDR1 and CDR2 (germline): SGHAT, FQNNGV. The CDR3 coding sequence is TGTGCCAGCAGCGTGGGACTAGCGGAATACAATGAGCAGTTCTTC. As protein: CASSVGLAEYNEQFF.

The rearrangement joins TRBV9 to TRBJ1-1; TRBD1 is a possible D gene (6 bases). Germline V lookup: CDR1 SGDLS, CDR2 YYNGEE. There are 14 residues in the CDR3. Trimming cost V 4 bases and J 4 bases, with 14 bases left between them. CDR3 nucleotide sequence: TGTGCCAGCAGCATCTCCGACAGGCTCACTGAAGCTTTCTTT. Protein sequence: CASSISDRLTEAFF.

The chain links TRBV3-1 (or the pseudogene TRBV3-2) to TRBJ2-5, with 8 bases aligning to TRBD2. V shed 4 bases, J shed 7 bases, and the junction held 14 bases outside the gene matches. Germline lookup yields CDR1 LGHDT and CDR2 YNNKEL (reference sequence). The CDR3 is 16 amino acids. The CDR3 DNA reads TGTGCCAGCAGCCTCATCGGGGGGGACTTTGTCTCGACCCAGTACTTC. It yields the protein CASSLIGGDFVSTQYF.

CDR3 residues: CASSLGFGLEDSSGANVLTF. The DNA for the CDR3 is TGCGCCAGCAGCTTGGGGTTCGGACTCGAGGACTCTTCTGGGGCCAACGTCCTGACTTTC. This sequence joins TRBV5-1 and TRBJ2-6; tentatively, D is TRBD2 (5 bases). The CDR3 has 20 amino acids. CDR1 and CDR2 (germline): SGHRS, YFSETQ. V was pared by 0 bases and J by 1 base, with 20 bases between. The whole variable domain, remainder taken from reference TRBV5-1 and TRBJ2-6, is KAGVTQTPRYLIKTRGQQVTLSCSPISGHRSVSWYQQTPGQGLQFLFEYFSETQRNKGNFPGRFSGRQFSNSRSEMNVSTLELGDSALYLCASSLGFGLEDSSGANVLTFGAGSRLTVL.

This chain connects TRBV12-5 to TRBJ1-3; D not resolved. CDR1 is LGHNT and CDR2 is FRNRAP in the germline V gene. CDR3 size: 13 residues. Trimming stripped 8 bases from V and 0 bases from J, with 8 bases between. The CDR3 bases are TGTGCTAGTAGCCTAGACTCTGGAAACACCATATATTTT. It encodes CASSLDSGNTIYF.

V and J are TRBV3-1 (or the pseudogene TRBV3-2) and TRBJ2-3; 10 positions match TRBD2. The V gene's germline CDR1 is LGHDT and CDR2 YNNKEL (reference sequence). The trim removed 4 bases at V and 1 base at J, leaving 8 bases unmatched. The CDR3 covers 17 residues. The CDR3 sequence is CASSPNGAGGGTDTQYF. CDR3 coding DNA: TGTGCCAGCAGCCCGAATGGAGCGGGGGGGGGCACAGATACGCAGTATTTT.

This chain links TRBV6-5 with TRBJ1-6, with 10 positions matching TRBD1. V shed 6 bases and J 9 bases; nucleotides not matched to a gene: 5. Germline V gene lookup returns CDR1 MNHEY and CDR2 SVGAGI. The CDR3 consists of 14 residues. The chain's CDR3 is CASRKGQGSSPLHF. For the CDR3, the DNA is TGTGCCAGCAGGAAGGGACAGGGGAGTTCACCCCTCCACTTT.

This chain's CDR3 is CASRAGQGAGELFF. CDR3 nucleotide sequence: TGCGCCAGCAGGGCTGGACAGGGGGCCGGGGAGCTGTTTTTT. The rearrangement links TRBV4-1 to TRBJ2-2; 10 positions match TRBD1. Per the germline V gene, CDR1 is MGHRA and CDR2 is YSYEKL. With V trimmed by 6 bases and J by 6 bases, 4 bases remained unmatched. The length of the CDR3 is 14 residues.

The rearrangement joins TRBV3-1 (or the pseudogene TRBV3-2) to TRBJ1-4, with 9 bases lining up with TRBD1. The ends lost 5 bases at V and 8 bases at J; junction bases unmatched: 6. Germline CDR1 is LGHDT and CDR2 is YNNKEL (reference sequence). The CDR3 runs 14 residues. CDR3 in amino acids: CASSLTGGKEKLFF. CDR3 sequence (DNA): TGTGCCAGCAGCTTGACAGGGGGAAAAGAAAAACTGTTTTTT.

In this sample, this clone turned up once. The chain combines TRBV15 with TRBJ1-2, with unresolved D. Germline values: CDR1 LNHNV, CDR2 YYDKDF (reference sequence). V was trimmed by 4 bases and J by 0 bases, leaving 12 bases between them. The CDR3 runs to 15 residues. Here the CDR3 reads CATSKDYGANYGYTF. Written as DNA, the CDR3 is TGTGCCACCAGCAAAGACTACGGGGCTAACTATGGCTACACCTTC.